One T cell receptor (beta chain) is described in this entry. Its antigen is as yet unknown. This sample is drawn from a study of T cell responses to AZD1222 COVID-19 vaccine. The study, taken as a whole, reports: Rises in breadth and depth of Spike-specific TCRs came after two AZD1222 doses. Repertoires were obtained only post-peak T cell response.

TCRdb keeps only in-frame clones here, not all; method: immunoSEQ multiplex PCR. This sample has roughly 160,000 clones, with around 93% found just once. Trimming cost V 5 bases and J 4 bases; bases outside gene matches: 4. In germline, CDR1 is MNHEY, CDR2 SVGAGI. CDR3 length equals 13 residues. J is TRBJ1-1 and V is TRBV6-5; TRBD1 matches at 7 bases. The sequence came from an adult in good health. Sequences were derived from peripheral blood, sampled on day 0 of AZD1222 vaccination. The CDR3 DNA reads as TGTGCCAGCAGTACGACAGGGTCCACTGAAGCTTTCTTT. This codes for CASSTTGSTEAFF.